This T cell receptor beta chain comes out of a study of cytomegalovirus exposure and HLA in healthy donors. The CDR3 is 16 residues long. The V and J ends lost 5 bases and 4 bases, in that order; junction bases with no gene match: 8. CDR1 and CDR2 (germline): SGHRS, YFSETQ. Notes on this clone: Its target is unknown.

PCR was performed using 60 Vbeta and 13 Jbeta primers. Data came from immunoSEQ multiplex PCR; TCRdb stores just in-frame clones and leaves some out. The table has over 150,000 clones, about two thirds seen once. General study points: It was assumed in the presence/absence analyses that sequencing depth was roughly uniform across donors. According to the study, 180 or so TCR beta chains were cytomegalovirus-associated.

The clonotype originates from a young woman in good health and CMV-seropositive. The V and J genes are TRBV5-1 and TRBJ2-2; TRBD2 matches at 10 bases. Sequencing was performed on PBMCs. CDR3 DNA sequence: TGCGCCAGCAGTTTTACTAGCGGGGTAGGCACCGGGGAGCTGTTTTTT. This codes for CASSFTSGVGTGELFF.